Shown below are 14 T cell receptor beta chains from a single sample sequenced in a study of blood T cell repertoires in COVID-19. Method: immunoSEQ multiplex PCR; TCRdb's copy keeps in-frame clones and lacks some. The sample includes about 16,000 clones, roughly 91% of them seen just once. Sequencing was performed on peripheral blood. All receptors derive from an elderly woman with COVID-19, enrolled during active disease.

This chain connects TRBV5-1 to TRBJ2-5, with 7 bases aligning to TRBD1. The CDR3 runs to 14 residues. The germline gives CDR1 SGHRS, CDR2 YFSETQ. V was pared by 4 bases and J by 1 base, with 4 bases of the junction left unmatched. This CDR3 is CASSTGTAQETQYF. In nucleotides, the CDR3 is TGCGCCAGCAGCACCGGGACAGCCCAAGAGACCCAGTACTTC. Full variable domain (remainder filled in from reference TRBV5-1 and TRBJ2-5): KAGVTQTPRYLIKTRGQQVTLSCSPISGHRSVSWYQQTPGQGLQFLFEYFSETQRNKGNFPGRFSGRQFSNSRSEMNVSTLELGDSALYLCASSTGTAQETQYFGPGTRLLVL.

The CDR3 DNA reads as TGTGCCAGCAGTGAAGGGGCCCGGCAGCCCCAGCATTTT. Translating gives CASSEGARQPQHF. J is TRBJ1-5 and V is TRBV6-1; D unresolved. The V end was cut by 1 base, the J end by 7 bases, with 8 bases between. Germline CDR1 MNHNS, CDR2 SASEGT. CDR3 length: 13 amino acids.

The V call is TRBV12-5, the J call TRBJ2-2; 13 nucleotides align to TRBD2. The germline V gene encodes CDR1 LGHNT and CDR2 FRNRAP. There are 14 residues in the CDR3. V was clipped by 6 bases and J by 7 bases; unmatched bases: 2. CDR3 in amino acids: CASGTSGGNGELFF. The CDR3 DNA sequence: TGTGCTAGTGGGACTAGCGGGGGGAACGGGGAGCTGTTTTTT. The entire variable domain, with the rest obtained from reference TRBV12-5 and TRBJ2-2, is as follows: DARVTQTPRHKVTEMGQEVTMRCQPILGHNTVFWYRQTMMQGLELLAYFRNRAPLDDSGMPKDRFSAEMPDATLATLKIQPSEPRDSAVYFCASGTSGGNGELFFGEGSRLTVL.

The chain is built from TRBV2 and TRBJ2-6, with TRBD2 as a possible D gene (5 bases). CDR1 and CDR2 from the germline V gene are SNHLY and FYNNEI. The germline V and J ends were trimmed by 11 bases and 3 bases, with 17 bases remaining between them. The CDR3 is 15 amino acids. The DNA for the CDR3 is TGTGCCGGACGGGGTAACTCTGGTGGGGCCAACGTCCTGACTTTC. This sequence encodes CAGRGNSGGANVLTF.

The V call is TRBV4-2, the J call TRBJ1-1; D unclear. CDR1 is LGHNA, CDR2 YNFKEQ, per germline. The length of the CDR3 is 16 residues. V lost 3 bases and J lost 2, with 16 bases in between. The CDR3 bases are TGTGCCAGCAGCCACCCGAGGTGGAGAACTAACACTGAAGCTTTCTTT. It specifies CASSHPRWRTNTEAFF.

This clone was found a few times. The genes are TRBV7-9 and TRBJ1-5; D remains ambiguous. Trimming shortened V by 7 bases and J by 4 bases, and 11 bases separated the two germline ends. CDR1 SEHNR and CDR2 FQNEAQ come from the germline V gene (reference sequence). The CDR3 consists of 13 residues. This CDR3 reads CASTPTGNQPQHF. The CDR3 bases are TGTGCCAGCACCCCAACGGGGAATCAGCCCCAGCATTTT.

The chain has TRBV5-5 and TRBJ1-5; D perhaps matches TRBD1 (5 bases). This CDR3 spans 15 amino acids. Germline V gene data show CDR1 as SGHKS and CDR2 as YYEKEE (reference sequence). The V end lost 5 bases, the J end lost 0 bases, and 12 bases lay between the germline ends. The CDR3 sequence: CASRFGANSNQPQHF. CDR3 DNA sequence: TGTGCCAGCAGATTTGGGGCTAATAGCAATCAGCCCCAGCATTTT.

The chain combines TRBV27 with TRBJ2-3; 8 bases match TRBD1. The CDR3 spans 12 residues. Germline-derived CDR1 and CDR2 are MNHEY and SMNVEV (reference sequence). Germline trimming cut 8 bases from V and 3 bases from J; bases unmatched to any gene: 1. This chain's CDR3 is CASWTGTDTQYF. CDR3 sequence (DNA): TGTGCCAGCTGGACAGGGACAGATACGCAGTATTTT.

This clone was counted a single time. The chain has TRBV21-1 and TRBJ2-2; the table's D call TRBD2 went unverified against the DNA. TRBV21-1 is annotated as a pseudogene. The CDR3 loop spans 15 amino acids. The CDR3 DNA is TGTGCCCAGCTTGGGGGCGGGAGTAGGACCGGGGAGCTGTTTTTT. Protein: CAQLGGGSRTGELFF.

The chain has TRBV6-2 or TRBV6-3 and TRBJ1-5; D might be TRBD1 (5 bases). CDR1 and CDR2 from the germline V gene are MNHEY and SVGEGT. V shed 4 bases and J shed 3 bases, with 10 bases lying between them. The length of the CDR3 is 14 residues. The DNA of the CDR3 is TGTGCCAGCAGTTTTTTGGGGCCCAATCAGCCCCAGCATTTT. Amino acids: CASSFLGPNQPQHF.

Here the CDR3 reads CASSEPEEETQYF. CDR3 nucleotides: TGTGCCAGCAGTGAACCAGAAGAAGAGACCCAGTACTTC. V and J are TRBV2 and TRBJ2-5; D unclear. Trimming cost V 2 bases and J 3 bases, with 7 bases left between them. The CDR3 is 13 amino acids. The V gene's germline CDR1 is SNHLY and CDR2 FYNNEI.

The V and J genes are TRBV28 and TRBJ2-1; TRBD2 aligns across 9 bases. This CDR3 is 18 amino acids long. The J segment lost 4 bases and the V segment lost 6 bases, leaving 16 bases of the junction unmatched. CDR1 is MDHEN, CDR2 SYDVKM, per germline. This CDR3 is CASRMTSGYPKVYNEQFF. The DNA of the CDR3 is TGTGCCAGCAGGATGACTAGCGGATACCCGAAGGTTTACAATGAGCAGTTCTTC.

There are a few counts of this clone. V and J are TRBV19 and TRBJ2-3; 8 nucleotides agree with TRBD1. The CDR3 spans 15 residues. CDR1 is LNHDA, CDR2 SQIVND, per germline (reference sequence). Trimming took 7 bases from V and 1 from J; bases not matched to a gene: 7. DNA for the CDR3: TGTGCCAGTACTCCCTCGACAGGGGGCACAGATACGCAGTATTTT. Its translation: CASTPSTGGTDTQYF.

Only one count was recorded for this clone. The chain couples TRBV5-6 to TRBJ1-2, with 8 bases matching TRBD1. The CDR3 extends over 13 amino acids. Germline values: CDR1 SGHDT, CDR2 YYEEEE. The V segment lost 4 bases and the J segment 2 bases; nucleotides outside the gene matches: 1. DNA of the CDR3: TGTGCCAGCAGCCACAGGGGGAACTATGGCTACACCTTC. Protein sequence: CASSHRGNYGYTF.